These 4 T cell receptor beta chains share one sample of origin, sequenced in a study of CXCR3-negative and CXCR3-positive naive CD8 T cells. cDNA libraries for TRB were generated by 5' RACE incorporating UMI labels. TCRdb re-called the 5' RACE reads; one entry per CDR3 protein, DNA not given. The table for this sample gives approximately 83,000 distinct CDR3 sequences. Material for sequencing was naive CXCR3- CD8+ T cells from blood. The subset: CD45RO-CCR7+CD27+CD95- naive CD8+ T cells lacking CXCR3 (TNR3-). The origin of the receptors is a human donor in good health. Some clones in this sample may be carry-over from other donors' samples.

The chain is built from TRBV4-2 and TRBJ1-2; TCRdb calls TRBD1, which cannot be checked without DNA. CDR1 is LGHNA, CDR2 YNFKEQ, per germline. The CDR3 has 15 residues. CDR3 amino acids: CASSPTQDSNYGYTF.

V usage is TRBV12-2 and J usage is TRBJ2-1; TCRdb names TRBD1, which stays unverified in the absence of DNA. TRBV12-2 represents a pseudogene. This CDR3 region has 16 residues. This chain's CDR3 is CASRCPMRASYNEQFF.

The rearrangement links TRBV5-1 to TRBJ1-1. The CDR3 is 13 residues long. CDR1 and CDR2 from the germline V gene are SGHRS and YFSETQ. The CDR3 is CASSFNRNTEAFF.

This sequence joins TRBV4-1 and TRBJ2-3; with no DNA, the TCRdb D assignment of TRBD1 cannot be verified. Germline assignment: CDR1 MGHRA and CDR2 YSYEKL. The CDR3 runs to 15 residues. CDR3: CASSQEDRGTDTQYF.